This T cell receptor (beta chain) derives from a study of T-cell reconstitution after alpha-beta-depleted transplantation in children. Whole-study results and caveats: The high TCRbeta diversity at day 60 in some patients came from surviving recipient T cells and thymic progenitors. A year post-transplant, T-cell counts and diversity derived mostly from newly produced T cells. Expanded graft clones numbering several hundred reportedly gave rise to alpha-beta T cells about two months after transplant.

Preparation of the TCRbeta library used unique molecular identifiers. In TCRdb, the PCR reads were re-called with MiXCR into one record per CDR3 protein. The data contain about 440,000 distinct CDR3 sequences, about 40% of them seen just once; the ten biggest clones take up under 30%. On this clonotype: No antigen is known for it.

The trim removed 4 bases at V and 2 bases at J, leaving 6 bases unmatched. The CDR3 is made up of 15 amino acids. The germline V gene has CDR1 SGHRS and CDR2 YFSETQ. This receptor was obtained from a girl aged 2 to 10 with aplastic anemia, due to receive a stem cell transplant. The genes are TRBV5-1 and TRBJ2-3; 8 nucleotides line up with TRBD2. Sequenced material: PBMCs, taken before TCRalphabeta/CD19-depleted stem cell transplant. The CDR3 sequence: CASSAAGGDTDTQYF. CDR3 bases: TGCGCCAGCAGCGCGGCGGGGGGAGACACAGATACGCAGTATTTT. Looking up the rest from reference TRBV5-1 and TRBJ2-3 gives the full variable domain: KAGVTQTPRYLIKTRGQQVTLSCSPISGHRSVSWYQQTPGQGLQFLFEYFSETQRNKGNFPGRFSGRQFSNSRSEMNVSTLELGDSALYLCASSAAGGDTDTQYFGPGTRLTVL.